Presented here are 27 T cell receptor beta chains from one specimen sequenced in a study of control samples from healthy donors and cancer patients. The method was immunoSEQ multiplex PCR; TCRdb's version includes in-frame clones alone and lacks a portion of them. Of about 79,000 clones in the sample, 93% were seen once. What was sequenced was PBMCs. The receptors originated from a woman aged 40 to 50 with lung cancer.

J is TRBJ2-7 and V is TRBV28; D uncertain. Germline CDR1 reads MDHEN; CDR2 reads SYDVKM. The CDR3 is 13 amino acids. V was pared by 2 bases and J by 3 bases, with 8 bases between. CDR3 in DNA: TGTGCCAGCAGTTTAAGGGCTTTCTACGAGCAGTACTTC. It yields the protein CASSLRAFYEQYF.

This chain joins TRBV27 and TRBJ1-2; D call uncertain. This CDR3 is built from 14 residues. V was trimmed by 2 bases and J by 2 bases, leaving 9 bases between them. Looked up from germline, CDR1 is MNHEY and CDR2 is SMNVEV (reference sequence). CDR3 loop: CASSLNWSNYGYTF. DNA of the CDR3: TGTGCCAGCAGTTTAAATTGGTCGAACTATGGCTACACCTTC.

The chain joins TRBV4-1 to TRBJ1-1, with 8 bases aligning to TRBD1. The CDR3 covers 14 residues. Trimming cost V 6 bases and J 2 bases; bases outside gene matches: 5. Germline V gene sequence: CDR1 MGHRA, CDR2 YSYEKL. For the CDR3, the DNA is TGCGCCAGCAGTGGACAGGGAAGAAACACTGAAGCTTTCTTT. Its translation: CASSGQGRNTEAFF.

The chain is built from TRBV6-5 and TRBJ2-1; TRBD1 matches 11 bases. The CDR3 spans 16 residues. The germline V gene has CDR1 MNHEY and CDR2 SVGAGI. V lost 0 bases to trimming and J lost 2 bases; unmatched junction nucleotides: 0. The CDR3 DNA is TGTGCCAGCAGTTACTCGGGACAGGGGGCCTACAATGAGCAGTTCTTC. Translation: CASSYSGQGAYNEQFF.

This chain links TRBV5-1 with TRBJ2-1; D ambiguous. This CDR3 spans 12 amino acids. The ends were cut back, 0 bases at V and 7 bases at J, with 5 bases in the middle. The V gene's germline CDR1 is SGHRS and CDR2 YFSETQ. The CDR3 spells CASSLGRNEQFF. In DNA form, the CDR3 reads TGCGCCAGCAGCTTGGGAAGGAATGAGCAGTTCTTC.

The chain carries TRBV28 and TRBJ1-6; D gene unclear. The CDR3 spans 19 residues. In germline, CDR1 is MDHEN, CDR2 SYDVKM. With 2 bases removed from V and 3 bases from J, the gap between germline ends came to 20 bases. CDR3 nucleotide sequence: TGTGCCAGCAGTTTACGTAGTCTGTCGCCAGCCCTCTATAATTCACCCCTCCACTTT. Translating gives CASSLRSLSPALYNSPLHF.

J is TRBJ1-3 and V is TRBV2; 9 bases are shared with TRBD1. There are 17 residues in the CDR3. V gave up 1 base and J gave up 0 bases; unmatched junction bases: 4. Germline V lookup: CDR1 SNHLY, CDR2 FYNNEI. CDR3 DNA: TGTGCCAGCAGTGAAGGACAGGGGGGACTCTCTGGAAACACCATATATTTT. This encodes CASSEGQGGLSGNTIYF.

V is TRBV6-5 and J is TRBJ2-1, with 7 bases matching TRBD2. Germline V gene lookup returns CDR1 MNHEY and CDR2 SVGAGI. The CDR3 totals 15 residues. After removal of 7 bases from V and 3 bases from J, the junction contained 9 bases not matched to a gene. The CDR3 DNA reads as TGTGCCAGCACTCCGTCCGTAGCGGGCTACAATGAGCAGTTCTTC. It encodes CASTPSVAGYNEQFF.

The V gene is TRBV9, the J gene TRBJ1-1; 9 bases are shared with TRBD1. The CDR3 loop spans 20 amino acids. Germline V gene sequence: CDR1 SGDLS, CDR2 YYNGEE. V lost 3 bases and J lost 1; bases outside the gene matches: 19. Here the CDR3 DNA reads TGTGCCAGCAGCGCCGCCCGGGACAGGGTCCCTGAAAACGGGAACACTGAAGCTTTCTTT. Translation: CASSAARDRVPENGNTEAFF. Using reference TRBV9 and TRBJ1-1 for the parts outside the CDR3, the full variable domain is DSGVTQTPKHLITATGQRVTLRCSPRSGDLSVYWYQQSLDQGLQFLIQYYNGEERAKGNILERFSAQQFPDLHSELNLSSLELGDSALYFCASSAARDRVPENGNTEAFFGQGTRLTVV.

The V call is TRBV3-1 (or the pseudogene TRBV3-2), the J call TRBJ1-3; no definite D call. CDR3 size: 13 residues. V dropped 5 bases and J dropped 8 bases, with 13 bases sitting between them. Per germline, CDR1 LGHDT and CDR2 YNNKEL (reference sequence). The CDR3 region has the DNA TGTGCCAGCAGCTTCCAAGGAGGCGACACCATATATTTT. Translation: CASSFQGGDTIYF.

This clone occurred once. The V gene is TRBV29-1, the J gene TRBJ1-2; D perhaps matches TRBD1 (5 bases). Germline values: CDR1 SQVTM, CDR2 ANQGSEA. Trimming took 4 bases from V and 4 from J, leaving 16 bases between them. The CDR3 totals 14 residues. CDR3: CSVVRQGVLYGYTF. DNA of the CDR3: TGCAGCGTTGTCCGTCAGGGAGTCCTCTATGGCTACACCTTC.

This clone showed up just once. J is TRBJ1-4 and V is TRBV4-1, with D possibly matching TRBD1 (6 bases). Germline-derived CDR1 and CDR2 are MGHRA and YSYEKL. Between the trimmed V and J ends, which lost 2 bases and 1 base, there was a span of 14 bases. CDR3 length equals 17 residues. The CDR3 here is CASSQPGLTGTNEKLFF. The CDR3, as DNA: TGCGCCAGCAGCCAACCGGGCCTGACAGGAACTAATGAAAAACTGTTTTTT.

The chain joins TRBV6-2 or TRBV6-3 to TRBJ1-1; the D is unclear. Trimming stripped 2 bases from V and 5 bases from J, with 18 bases between. The CDR3 is 16 amino acids. Germline loops: CDR1 MNHEY, CDR2 SVGEGT. The CDR3 loop reads CASSYRVEGGETEAFF. Written as DNA, the CDR3 is TGTGCCAGCAGTTACAGGGTTGAGGGCGGGGAGACTGAAGCTTTCTTT.

The V and J genes are TRBV2 and TRBJ1-2; no clear D. This CDR3 contains 14 residues. V gave up 7 bases and J gave up 4 bases, with 16 bases separating them. Germline CDR1 is SNHLY and CDR2 is FYNNEI. The CDR3 DNA reads TGTGCCAGCAACCAAGCCGGCGTTCCCTATGGCTACACCTTC. Translated, it gives CASNQAGVPYGYTF.

The chain combines TRBV2 with TRBJ2-7, with unresolved D. This CDR3 is built from 14 residues. The germline V gene has CDR1 SNHLY and CDR2 FYNNEI. V lost 7 bases and J lost 0, with 13 bases in between. The CDR3 region has the DNA TGTGCCAGCATTGGAACTGCGGCCTCCTACGAGCAGTACTTC. Its translation is CASIGTAASYEQYF.

This chain joins TRBV11-2 and TRBJ1-1; a weak D match, TRBD1 (5 bases). Germline CDR1 and CDR2: SGHAT and FQNNGV. There are 13 residues in the CDR3. The V end lost 2 bases, the J end lost 5 bases, and 9 bases lay between the germline ends. The CDR3 sequence: CASSLMGRTEAFF. The DNA of the CDR3 is TGTGCCAGCAGCTTAATGGGGCGTACTGAAGCTTTCTTT.

The rearrangement uses TRBV19 and TRBJ2-2, with D perhaps matching TRBD1 or TRBD2 (6 bases each). The V gene lost 6 bases and the J gene lost 4 bases, with 15 bases spanning the gap. CDR1 is LNHDA and CDR2 is SQIVND in the germline V gene (reference sequence). The CDR3 is made up of 15 amino acids. The chain's CDR3 is CASRSGARITGELFF. The DNA for the CDR3 is TGTGCCAGTAGGTCGGGGGCGAGGATCACCGGGGAGCTGTTTTTT.

The chain employs TRBV27 and TRBJ2-5; 8 bases map to TRBD2. V shed 2 bases and J 0 bases; nucleotides not matched to a gene: 5. Germline V lookup: CDR1 MNHEY, CDR2 SMNVEV (reference sequence). The CDR3 sequence is 16 residues long. For the CDR3, the DNA is TGTGCCAGCAGTTTAGGTAGCGGGACGTACCAAGAGACCCAGTACTTC. This codes for CASSLGSGTYQETQYF.

J is TRBJ2-2 and V is TRBV24-1, with 8 nucleotides matching TRBD1. The germline gives CDR1 KGHDR, CDR2 SFDVKD. Trimming took 0 bases from V and 0 from J; bases not matched to a gene: 8. This CDR3 is 19 amino acids long. In DNA, the CDR3 is TGTGCCACCAGTGATTTGGGGACAGGTACAGCTTCGAACACCGGGGAGCTGTTTTTT. Translated: CATSDLGTGTASNTGELFF.

The rearrangement uses TRBV19 and TRBJ1-4; TRBD1 matches 7 bases. V was clipped by 7 bases and J by 1 base; unmatched bases: 9. The CDR3 is made up of 16 amino acids. The germline V gene has CDR1 LNHDA and CDR2 SQIVND (reference sequence). The CDR3 loop is CASIDPQGRTNEKLFF. The CDR3 DNA reads as TGTGCCAGTATCGACCCACAGGGGAGAACTAATGAAAAACTGTTTTTT.

In this sample, this clone turned up once. V gene TRBV7-9 combines with J gene TRBJ1-1; 7 bases align to TRBD1. This CDR3 has 17 amino acids. Germline V gene lookup returns CDR1 SEHNR and CDR2 FQNEAQ (reference sequence). V dropped 6 bases and J dropped 2; count of bases not matched to a gene: 15. CDR3 in amino acids: CASRVRRGQKSNTEAFF. The CDR3 nucleotides read TGTGCCAGCAGAGTCCGGAGGGGGCAAAAGAGTAACACTGAAGCTTTCTTT.

The rearrangement joins TRBV11-1 to TRBJ1-1, with D hard to call. CDR1 and CDR2 (germline): SGHAT, FQDESV (reference sequence). Between the trimmed V and J ends, which lost 5 bases and 6 bases, there was a span of 10 bases. This CDR3 region has 12 residues. CDR3 coding DNA: TGTGCCAGCAGCCCTCTTACGCCTGAAGCTTTCTTT. As protein: CASSPLTPEAFF. The full variable domain, with the rest looked up from reference TRBV11-1 and TRBJ1-1, is EAEVAQSPRYKITEKSQAVAFWCDPISGHATLYWYRQILGQGPELLVQFQDESVVDDSQLPKDRFSAERLKGVDSTLKIQPAELGDSAMYLCASSPLTPEAFFGQGTRLTVV.

The rearrangement links TRBV7-9 to TRBJ1-6; D gene unclear. The CDR3 sequence is 16 residues long. V shed 5 bases and J shed 0 bases, with 11 bases lying between them. Germline CDR1 and CDR2: SEHNR and FQNEAQ (reference sequence). The CDR3, as DNA: TGTGCCAGCAGCGGACCTGGGAGCTCCTATAATTCACCCCTCCACTTT. It is translated as CASSGPGSSYNSPLHF. The entire variable domain, with the rest obtained from reference TRBV7-9 and TRBJ1-6, is as follows: DTGVSQNPRHKITKRGQNVTFRCDPISEHNRLYWYRQTLGQGPEFLTYFQNEAQLEKSRLLSDRFSAERPKGSFSTLEIQRTEQGDSAMYLCASSGPGSSYNSPLHFGNGTRLTVT.

The CDR3 reads CAWSVPTGSGTEAFF. CDR3 nucleotides: TGTGCCTGGAGTGTGCCCACAGGGTCGGGCACTGAAGCTTTCTTT. The chain uses TRBV30 and TRBJ1-1; D may be TRBD1 (6 bases). Trimming left V 0 bases short and J 4 bases short, with 15 bases between. CDR1 GTSNPN and CDR2 SVGIG come from the germline V gene (reference sequence). CDR3 length: 15 amino acids.

The chain joins TRBV4-1 to TRBJ1-5; 8 bases map to TRBD1. CDR1 MGHRA and CDR2 YSYEKL come from the germline V gene. Trimming cost V 1 base and J 4 bases; bases outside gene matches: 3. This CDR3 spans 15 amino acids. The CDR3 DNA reads TGCGCCAGCAGCCAAGGACAGGGGAATAATCAGCCCCAGCATTTT. Translated, it gives CASSQGQGNNQPQHF.

The rearrangement uses TRBV7-9 and TRBJ1-1; D unclear. The CDR3 length is 13 residues. V was cut by 3 bases and J by 5 bases, with 10 bases left in between. CDR1 and CDR2 (germline): SEHNR, FQNEAQ (reference sequence). For the CDR3, the DNA is TGTGCCAGCAGCTTCCCGGTAGGGACTGAAGCTTTCTTT. This encodes CASSFPVGTEAFF.

J is TRBJ1-2 and V is TRBV12-3 or TRBV12-4; D unresolved. Between the trimmed V and J ends, which lost 3 bases and 3 bases, there was a span of 8 bases. This CDR3 contains 13 residues. CDR3 nucleotides: TGTGCCAGCAGTTTGCGGGGAGACTATGGCTACACCTTC. Translation: CASSLRGDYGYTF.